This is a list of T cell receptor beta chains from one sample in a study of identical twins. TCRdb passed the 5' RACE reads through MiXCR, listing each CDR3 protein once. The profile shows 500,000 to 550,000 distinct CDR3 sequences, about 20% of them singletons. These data also formed part of another study, on yellow fever vaccine responses in identical twins.

Source material: CD4+ T cells sorted from blood. Every receptor here comes from a woman under 30 in good health. The CDR3 runs from the conserved cysteine through the conserved F or W. The D gene is left open where the match is weak. Clone size, where shown, is once, few, many, or a class for clones that have expanded.

v_gene,j_gene,d_gene,abundance,CDR3aa,CDR3nt
TRBV4-1,TRBJ2-5,TRBD1,.,CASSQVGDRGETQYF,TGCGCCAGCAGCCAAGTTGGCGACAGGGGAGAGACCCAGTACTTC
TRBV24-1,TRBJ2-2,.,.,CATSDPFPNTGELFF,TGTGCCACCAGTGATCCGTTTCCGAACACCGGGGAGCTGTTTTTT
TRBV15,TRBJ2-3,.,.,CATSRDTDSSTDTQYF,TGTGCCACCAGCAGAGATACGGATTCTTCCACAGATACGCAGTATTTT
TRBV6-2/TRBV6-3,TRBJ2-5,.,.,CASTAGGRGVTQYF,TGTGCCAGCACCGCCGGGGGGCGGGGAGTGACCCAGTACTTC
TRBV20-1,TRBJ1-1,TRBD1,.,CSAPDRVGTEAFF,TGCAGTGCTCCGGACAGGGTAGGGACTGAAGCTTTCTTT
TRBV12-3/TRBV12-4,TRBJ2-5,.,.,CASSLLLSAGKETQYF,TGTGCCAGCAGTTTATTGTTGTCGGCAGGGAAAGAGACCCAGTACTTC
TRBV29-1,TRBJ2-1,TRBD2,few,CSVELAGVHEQFF,TGCAGCGTTGAATTAGCGGGAGTTCATGAGCAGTTCTTC
TRBV20-1,TRBJ2-5,.,.,CSAPGNGETQYF,TGCAGTGCCCCCGGTAACGGGGAGACCCAGTACTTC
TRBV6-1,TRBJ1-1,TRBD1,few,CASSEDPGTGALNTEAFF,TGTGCCAGCAGTGAAGACCCGGGGACAGGGGCTTTGAACACTGAAGCTTTCTTT
TRBV7-3,TRBJ2-1,TRBD2,few,CASSLFGWTSGTRNEQFF,TGTGCCAGCAGCTTATTTGGGTGGACTAGCGGGACGCGGAATGAGCAGTTCTTC
TRBV2,TRBJ2-1,.,few,CASSPYWLDEQFF,TGTGCCAGCAGTCCCTACTGGCTGGATGAGCAGTTCTTC
TRBV29-1,TRBJ2-1,.,few,CSVVRTPPRNEQFF,TGCAGCGTTGTACGAACTCCTCCGAGGAATGAGCAGTTCTTC
TRBV20-1,TRBJ2-3,.,few,CSARDVGRPTDTQYF,TGCAGTGCTAGAGATGTCGGCCGGCCCACAGATACGCAGTATTTT
TRBV2,TRBJ2-5,TRBD2,.,CASSLTTYWTSGSHQETQYF,TGTGCCAGCAGCCTCACCACCTACTGGACTAGCGGGAGTCACCAAGAGACCCAGTACTTC
TRBV12-3/TRBV12-4,TRBJ2-3,.,.,CASSSPGRPDTQYF,TGTGCCAGCAGTTCCCCGGGACGGCCAGATACGCAGTATTTT
TRBV5-1,TRBJ2-1,.,.,CASSWDSWYNEQFF,TGCGCCAGCAGCTGGGACTCTTGGTACAATGAGCAGTTCTTC
TRBV7-2,TRBJ1-6,.,.,CASSLSAGSSPLHF,TGTGCCAGCAGCTTATCGGCAGGGTCTTCACCCCTCCACTTT
TRBV6-5,TRBJ2-3,TRBD1,few,CASSYSGQTQYF,TGTGCCAGCAGTTACTCGGGACAGACGCAGTATTTT
TRBV7-3,TRBJ2-2,TRBD1,.,CASSLRGTGNTGELFF,TGTGCCAGCAGCTTAAGGGGGACAGGGAACACCGGGGAGCTGTTTTTT
TRBV10-3,TRBJ1-1,.,few,CAAQGTDTEAFF,TGTGCCGCGCAGGGGACGGACACTGAAGCTTTCTTT
TRBV12-3/TRBV12-4,TRBJ2-1,TRBD2,many,CASSGLAGLNEQFF,TGTGCCAGCAGCGGGTTAGCGGGACTCAATGAGCAGTTCTTC
TRBV6-1,TRBJ2-1,.,.,CARNLGAPLYNEQFF,TGTGCCAGGAACCTGGGGGCCCCCTTATACAATGAGCAGTTCTTC
TRBV12-5,TRBJ2-1,.,many,CASALWGNEQFF,TGTGCTAGCGCCCTCTGGGGCAATGAGCAGTTCTTC
TRBV11-2,TRBJ2-3,.,few,CAASGLGSTDTQYF,TGTGCCGCGTCGGGGTTGGGGTCCACAGATACGCAGTATTTT
TRBV7-8,TRBJ2-3,.,.,CASSTRGASTDTQYF,TGTGCCAGCAGCACACGGGGAGCTAGCACAGATACGCAGTATTTT
TRBV29-1,TRBJ2-2,TRBD2,.,CSVAGTSGSTGELFF,TGCAGCGTAGCCGGGACTAGCGGGTCCACCGGGGAGCTGTTTTTT
TRBV27,TRBJ1-5,.,many,CASSLREGQPQHF,TGTGCCAGCAGTTTACGGGAGGGGCAGCCCCAGCATTTT
TRBV11-2,TRBJ2-7,.,.,CASSPLTTVSLYEQYF,TGTGCCAGCAGCCCGCTTACGACGGTTAGTCTGTACGAGCAGTACTTC
TRBV5-1,TRBJ2-3,.,few,CASSLQGFGTDTQYF,TGCGCCAGCAGCCTACAGGGTTTTGGCACAGATACGCAGTATTTT
TRBV20-1,TRBJ2-4,TRBD2,.,CSASLAGVKNIQYF,TGCAGTGCCTCTCTAGCGGGAGTCAAAAACATTCAGTACTTC
TRBV10-3,TRBJ2-3,.,.,CAIRGSMTDTQYF,TGTGCCATCAGGGGGAGTATGACAGATACGCAGTATTTT
TRBV15,TRBJ1-4,.,few,CATSPRKEKLFF,TGTGCCACCAGCCCGAGGAAGGAAAAACTGTTTTTT
TRBV6-1,TRBJ2-3,TRBD2,few,CASSDIGLAGGPNQYF,TGTGCCAGCAGTGATATAGGACTAGCGGGGGGGCCTAACCAGTATTTT
TRBV12-3/TRBV12-4,TRBJ2-2,.,.,CATLTGGPNTGELFF,TGTGCCACCTTGACCGGGGGCCCGAACACCGGGGAGCTGTTTTTT
TRBV12-3/TRBV12-4,TRBJ1-1,.,.,CASGRGTEAFF,TGTGCCAGCGGTCGGGGAACTGAAGCTTTCTTT
TRBV5-6,TRBJ2-7,TRBD1,.,CASSLERTGPYEQYF,TGTGCCAGCAGCTTGGAAAGGACAGGGCCCTACGAGCAGTACTTC
TRBV14,TRBJ2-5,.,.,CASNLNLQETQYF,TGTGCCAGCAACCTAAATTTACAAGAGACCCAGTACTTC
TRBV20-1,TRBJ2-1,.,few,CSANGAGKDQPYNEQFF,TGCAGTGCGAACGGGGCCGGAAAAGACCAGCCGTACAATGAGCAGTTCTTC
TRBV11-2,TRBJ2-5,TRBD2,.,CASSSPPFARGGGTETQYF,TGTGCCAGCAGCTCCCCCCCCTTCGCGCGGGGGGGCGGAACAGAGACCCAGTACTTC
TRBV11-2,TRBJ2-7,TRBD1,many,CASRGQSYEQYF,TGTGCCAGCAGGGGACAGTCCTACGAGCAGTACTTC
TRBV5-1,TRBJ2-2,.,.,CASSENWQGPNTGELFF,TGCGCCAGCAGCGAGAACTGGCAGGGGCCTAACACCGGGGAGCTGTTTTTT
TRBV12-3/TRBV12-4,TRBJ2-2,.,many,CASGTGDTGELFF,TGTGCCAGCGGCACTGGAGACACCGGGGAGCTGTTTTTT
TRBV5-1,TRBJ2-3,TRBD2,.,CASSSASGSTDTQYF,TGCGCCAGCAGCTCGGCTAGCGGGAGCACAGATACGCAGTATTTT
TRBV24-1,TRBJ2-3,TRBD2,few,CATSLTSGNTDTQYF,TGTGCCACCAGCCTGACTAGCGGGAATACAGATACGCAGTATTTT
TRBV20-1,TRBJ2-3,TRBD2,.,CSGRGAGVNTQYF,TGCAGTGGACGTGGAGCGGGGGTAAATACGCAGTATTTT
TRBV3-1,TRBJ2-1,.,few,CASSQAVRMGNEQFF,TGTGCCAGCAGCCAAGCGGTGAGGATGGGGAATGAGCAGTTCTTC
TRBV7-9,TRBJ2-7,.,.,CASSLDRTPRWDF,TGTGCCAGCAGCTTAGATAGGACTCCACGGTGGGACTTC
TRBV20-1,TRBJ2-1,.,.,CSVPRYWNEQFF,TGCAGTGTTCCCCGGTATTGGAATGAGCAGTTCTTC
TRBV7-2,TRBJ2-5,TRBD2,few,CASSLYVSGVQETQYF,TGTGCCAGCAGCTTATATGTTAGCGGGGTACAAGAGACCCAGTACTTC
TRBV7-9,TRBJ2-7,.,few,CASSREDSIREQYF,TGTGCCAGCAGTCGTGAGGACTCCATACGCGAGCAGTACTTC
TRBV5-1,TRBJ2-1,TRBD2,.,CASSSWGRGVGYNEQFF,TGCGCCAGCAGCTCCTGGGGTCGGGGGGTTGGCTACAATGAGCAGTTCTTC
TRBV2,TRBJ2-1,.,.,CASSEAGSNEQFF,TGTGCCAGCAGTGAAGCTGGATCTAATGAGCAGTTCTTC
TRBV5-1,TRBJ2-7,TRBD1,.,CASSLEGQGGGWEQYF,TGCGCCAGCAGCTTGGAGGGACAGGGCGGGGGCTGGGAGCAGTACTTC
TRBV4-1,TRBJ2-5,.,.,CASSLGSGQSYQETQYF,TGCGCCAGCAGCCTGGGGTCCGGACAGAGTTACCAAGAGACCCAGTACTTC